This record concerns one T cell receptor (beta chain) sequence. In its sample, this clonotype was seen a few times. Its antigen is currently not known. No qualities accompany the bases; no much larger clone lies one base away. For repertoire sequencing, the TCR beta CDR3 regions were amplified from RNA transcripts. The first round was an RT-PCR using HTBI primers with the Qiagen OneStep RT-PCR kit, and this first round was followed by a second-round multiplex PCR, then size selection and purification. The libraries underwent paired-end sequencing with 100 bp reads on an Illumina HiSeq2000. Per the authors' processing: SOAPnuke was used to process the reads, removing any read that contained adapters or uncalled bases, had a mean Phred below 15, or lacked an exact match to the constant primer or identifier. COPE v1.2.5 was used to merge the high-quality paired reads. Each unique nucleotide sequence was treated as a clonotype, and MiTCR v1.1 was used to align the clonotypes to the IMGT TRB V, D and J references. Analysis was restricted to V-J combinations with a frequency above 0.0001, which covered roughly 99% of repertoires. A TCR clonal expansion and chaos score per V-J combination was defined as the ratio of F50 clonal expansion to chaos observed in the TCRdist matrix. Welch's t-statistics and random forest were used to narrow the features down to over ten V-J combinations, which were then fed into a naive Bayes classifier. The Morisita-Horn index was used to measure how similar the thyroid and blood repertoires were. TCRdb trimmed public reads at Q25 via fastp, called clones via MiXCR and kept in-frame beta chains. Duplicate CDR3 protein sequences are folded into a single record with the most common DNA and genes. None of the V and J calls come from the authors' own analysis; TCRdb made them. The sample has hundreds of thousands of distinct CDR3 sequences on record, over 40% of them singletons. The ten largest clones take up roughly 3% of the sample.

The V and J ends are trimmed by 5 bases and 3 bases, leaving 16 bases between them. Counted from cysteine to phenylalanine, this CDR3 has 16 amino acids. Only CDR3 DNA remains: 48 bases, in frame from the first base. According to the germline V gene, CDR1 reads SNHLY and CDR2 reads FYNNEI. The sample originates from a study of Graves' ophthalmopathy and Graves' hyperthyroidism (dated by TCRdb to between 2017 and 2018). As for the study more broadly: Peripheral blood samples were taken at the time of initial diagnosis, before any treatment was given. To explore V-J signatures that distinguish ophthalmopathy from hyperthyroidism, a discovery set of around 100 patients was enrolled, made up of 40 to 45 with ophthalmopathy and fewer than 60 with stable hyperthyroidism. Once sampling was done, hyperthyroidism patients were given methimazole at a starting dose of 30 mg daily, while ophthalmopathy patients were given high-dose intravenous methylprednisolone. An independent validation cohort was composed of roughly 18 hyperthyroidism patients and around 16 patients who later progressed from hyperthyroidism to ophthalmopathy. In total, some 130 blood samples were TCR-sequenced: 40 to 45 ophthalmopathy, over 70 hyperthyroidism and some 17 hyperthyroidism-to-ophthalmopathy patients. In a handful of hyperthyroidism patients, the T-cell repertoires found in thyroid tissue were compared with those found in blood. The study used TCR beta repertoire signatures to distinguish Graves' ophthalmopathy from Graves' hyperthyroidism and to predict progression to ophthalmopathy. Study-wide conclusions, independent of this receptor: The 13-signature model separated ophthalmopathy from stable hyperthyroidism with 85% to 90% sensitivity and just under 84% specificity in cross-validation, and 80%/75% in the test set. Among expanded thyroid clonotypes with frequency above 0.001, most also showed up in blood, which suggests that blood repertoires may reflect the thyroid immune response. No statistical method was used to set the sample size in advance, and the investigators knew which group each participant was assigned to. In validation, the model predicted ophthalmopathy progression with about 70% sensitivity and roughly 78% specificity; some twelve predicted patients were CT-confirmed with GO in a median of about 6.2 months.

Patients with ophthalmopathy had moderately to severely active disease, with a Clinical Activity Score of 3 or more, a NOSPECS grade of 4 or more, and a disease duration of less than 3 months. Patients with other autoimmune diseases, uncontrolled infections, pregnancy or lactation were excluded from the study. Clinical symptoms, serum thyroxine, TRAb, thyroid ultrasound and orbital computed tomography were used for diagnosis. Using Ficoll-Paque density gradient centrifugation, PBMCs were isolated from less than 13 ml of fresh peripheral blood. Total RNA was extracted with Trizol reagent and quality-checked on an Agilent 2100 Bioanalyzer.

The TCR comes from an adult man with Graves' ophthalmopathy. The rearranged chain carries TRBV2 and TRBJ1-4; D gene: possibly TRBD1, on 5 matching bases. Sequencing was carried out using peripheral blood. CDR3 region: CASSFGREVPNEKLFF. The DNA reads TGTGCCAGCAGTTTCGGCAGGGAGGTACCTAATGAAAAACTGTTTTTT.